This T cell receptor (beta chain) was sequenced during a study of T-cell memory formation after mild COVID-19. The wider study: Clustering of TCRs was largely donor specific. Study results and caveats: CD4/CD8 balance characterized clones contracting day 15 to 85, and CD4+ skew characterized later expanders.

TCRalpha and TCRbeta libraries used 5'RACE with constant-segment primers and UMIs. TCRdb analysed the 5' RACE reads with MiXCR anew, one entry per CDR3 protein. The repertoire consists of around 300,000 distinct CDR3 sequences, with 10% to 15% occurring once and the leading ten covering around a fifth. This clonotype was recorded many times. Its antigen is unknown. Per germline, CDR1 MNHEY and CDR2 SVGAGI. CDR3 size: 13 residues. Trimming left V 2 bases short and J 4 bases short, with 6 bases between. The chain recombines TRBV6-5 with TRBJ2-1, with TRBD2 as a possible D gene (6 bases). This receptor was identified in a man between 18 and 35 years old who had mild COVID-19 (a few samples of this study predate the infection). Cell type and time point are not known. The sequencing sample was made of PBMCs or a T cell subset sorted from them (not recorded which). The CDR3 protein is CASSYGGYNEQFF. The DNA of the CDR3 is TGTGCCAGCAGTTACGGGGGGTACAATGAGCAGTTCTTC.